This TCR beta chain was sequenced during a study of T cell responses to AZD1222 COVID-19 vaccine. Sequencing used immunoSEQ multiplex PCR; TCRdb keeps in-frame clones, though not all of them. The table records 250,000 or so clones, approximately 95% of them present only once. Study results and caveats: CD4 TCRs associated with vaccination spanned spike, dominating at 160-218 and 743-854. In a largely white British group with more females than males, clonal diversity was possibly underestimated.

As to this clone: Its antigen is as yet unknown.

The material sequenced was peripheral blood, taken on day 0 of AZD1222 vaccination. This clonotype originated in an adult in good health.

The CDR3 spells CSALRTGGFHEQFF. CDR3 sequence (DNA): TGCAGCGCCCTACGGACAGGGGGCTTCCATGAGCAGTTCTTC. This chain uses TRBV29-1 with TRBJ2-1; 11 bases map to TRBD1. Germline-derived CDR1 and CDR2 are SQVTM and ANQGSEA. Trimming removed 7 bases from V and 8 bases from J; junction bases left unmatched: 10. The CDR3 extends over 14 amino acids.